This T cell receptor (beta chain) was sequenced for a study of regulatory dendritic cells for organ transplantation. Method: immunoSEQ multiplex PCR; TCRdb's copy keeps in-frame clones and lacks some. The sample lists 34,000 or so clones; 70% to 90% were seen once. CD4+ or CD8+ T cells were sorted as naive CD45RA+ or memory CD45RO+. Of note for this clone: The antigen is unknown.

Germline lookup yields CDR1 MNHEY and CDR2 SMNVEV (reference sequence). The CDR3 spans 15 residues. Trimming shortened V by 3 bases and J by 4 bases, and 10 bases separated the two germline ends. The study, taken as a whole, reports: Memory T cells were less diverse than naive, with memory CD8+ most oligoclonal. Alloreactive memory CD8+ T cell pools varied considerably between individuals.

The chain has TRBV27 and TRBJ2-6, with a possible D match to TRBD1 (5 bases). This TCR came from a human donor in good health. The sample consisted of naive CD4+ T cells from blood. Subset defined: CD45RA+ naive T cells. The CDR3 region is CASSFRGAGANVLTF. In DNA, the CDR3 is TGTGCCAGCAGTTTTAGGGGTGCAGGGGCCAACGTCCTGACTTTC. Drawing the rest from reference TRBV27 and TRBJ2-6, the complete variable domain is EAQVTQNPRYLITVTGKKLTVTCSQNMNHEYMSWYRQDPGLGLRQIYYSMNVEVTDKGDVPEGYKVSRKEKRNFPLILESPSPNQTSLYFCASSFRGAGANVLTFGAGSRLTVL.